The rows below give T cell receptor beta chains drawn from one sample of a study of cytomegalovirus exposure and HLA in healthy donors. The assay was immunoSEQ multiplex PCR, and TCRdb's table has in-frame clones only and misses some. Among 150,000 to 200,000 clones listed, about three quarters were seen once. Source material: PBMCs. The receptors originated from a young woman in good health and CMV-seronegative. Each CDR3 is given with its conserved first and last residue. Fields, in order: J gene, D gene, clone size, V gene, CDR3 DNA, CDR3 protein. A D gene is named only where the DNA matches it firmly. Size tells how often a clone was seen (once, few, many) or the class of an expanded clone, and some rows leave it out.

>TRBJ2-7|TRBD2|NA|TRBV7-6
TGTGCCAGCAGCGTCCCCCCCCTCTGGGCGGGGGGCAACTCATACGAGCAGTACTTC
CASSVPPLWAGGNSYEQYF
>TRBJ1-2|NA|once|TRBV25-1
TGTGCCAGCAGTGACGAGGTGTTAGCCTATGGCTACACCTTC
CASSDEVLAYGYTF
>TRBJ2-1|NA|NA|TRBV25-1
TGTGCCAGCAGTGACCAGGGTTCGGGGCAGTTCTTC
CASSDQGSGQFF
>TRBJ2-7|TRBD2|NA|TRBV9
TGTGCCAGCAGCGCGCAGCCGACTAGCGGGAGCGCGTACGAGCAGTACTTC
CASSAQPTSGSAYEQYF
>TRBJ1-2|TRBD1|NA|TRBV30
TGTGCCTGGACCTATACGGACAGGTGGGGTGGCTACACCTTC
CAWTYTDRWGGYTF
>TRBJ1-5|TRBD1|few|TRBV30
TGTGCCTGGGGCCGCACAGGGGGCAATCAGCCCCAGCATTTT
CAWGRTGGNQPQHF
>TRBJ2-2|NA|NA|TRBV2
TGTGCCAGCAAAATAACCGGGGAGCTGTTTTTT
CASKITGELFF
>TRBJ1-5|TRBD1|NA|TRBV5-8
TGTGCCAGCAGCTTGGAGGTCAGGGGGCAGCAGCCCCAGCATTTT
CASSLEVRGQQPQHF
>TRBJ1-2|TRBD1|NA|TRBV30
TGTGCCTGGGTTACTGACAGGGGTGGGGGCGGGGGCTACACCTTC
CAWVTDRGGGGGYTF
>TRBJ2-2|TRBD2|NA|TRBV27
TGTGCCAGCAGTTTGCCGGGACTAGCGGGAGAAACCGGGGAGCTGTTTTTT
CASSLPGLAGETGELFF
>TRBJ2-1|TRBD1|NA|TRBV5-1
TGCGCCAGCAGCGGGACAGCCCTATACAATGAGCAGTTCTTC
CASSGTALYNEQFF
>TRBJ2-3|NA|NA|TRBV7-3
TGTGCCAGCAGCTGGGACATTACAGATACGCAGTATTTT
CASSWDITDTQYF
>TRBJ2-2|NA|once|TRBV15
TGTGCCACCAGCAGGAGGTTAAGCGATTCTGGGGAGCTGTTTTTT
CATSRRLSDSGELFF
>TRBJ2-6|TRBD1|NA|TRBV30
TGTGCCTGGAGATCCGGGACAGGGGTTTCTGGGGCCAACGTCCTGACTTTC
CAWRSGTGVSGANVLTF
>TRBJ1-2|TRBD1|NA|TRBV7-7
TGTGCCAGCAGCCGCACAGGGGATCCTAACTATGGCTACACCTTC
CASSRTGDPNYGYTF
>TRBJ1-2|NA|NA|TRBV6-5
TGTGCCAGCAGTTACAAGGGGCCGGGCTATGGCTACACCTTC
CASSYKGPGYGYTF
>TRBJ2-7|TRBD1|NA|TRBV7-7
TGTGCCAGCAGCTCACGCCCCGGGACAGGGTCCTACGAGCAGTACTTC
CASSSRPGTGSYEQYF
>TRBJ1-1|NA|NA|TRBV5-6
TGTGCCAGCAGCTTGGAGTCGGGCACGAGGAGGACTTTCTTT
CASSLESGTRRTFF
>TRBJ2-1|NA|NA|TRBV6-1
TGTGCCAGCAGGGTAGTGGGGGGACGTGAGCAGTTCTTC
CASRVVGGREQFF
>TRBJ2-2|TRBD2|NA|TRBV7-9
TGTGCCAGCAGCGGAGTAACTAGCGGGAGGGCCCCCGGGGAGCTGTTTTTT
CASSGVTSGRAPGELFF
>TRBJ2-2|NA|NA|TRBV5-1
TGCGCCAGCAGCGTGTTCGGGACTAACACCGGGGAGCTGTTTTTT
CASSVFGTNTGELFF
>TRBJ2-1|NA|few|TRBV2
TGTGCCAGCAGTGAAGGGGCCTTCCCGTCTCAGTTCTTC
CASSEGAFPSQFF
>TRBJ2-4|NA|NA|TRBV9
TGTGCCAGCAGCCCGTGGGAGGAAACCAAAAACATTCAGTACTTC
CASSPWEETKNIQYF
>TRBJ1-2|NA|NA|TRBV6-1
TGTGCCAGCAGACTAACAGGGAGCTATGGCTACACCTTC
CASRLTGSYGYTF
>TRBJ1-2|NA|few|TRBV7-9
TGTGCCAGCAGCTTTACCGGTTGGGCAGGGATAGGCTACACCTTC
CASSFTGWAGIGYTF
>TRBJ2-7|NA|once|TRBV7-9
TGTGCCAGCAGCTTAGGGTCGACCGGGACATACGCCTACGAGCAGTACTTC
CASSLGSTGTYAYEQYF
>TRBJ1-4|NA|once|TRBV7-9
TGTGCCAGCACCCCCGGAGTGGATGAAAAACTGTTTTTT
CASTPGVDEKLFF
>TRBJ1-6|NA|NA|TRBV5-1
TGCGCCAGCAGCTTGTCCGGGGGGAATTCACCCCTCCACTTT
CASSLSGGNSPLHF
>TRBJ2-2|TRBD1|NA|TRBV11-2
TGTGCCAGCAGCTTCACCGGACAGGGAATCCCCGGGGAGCTGTTTTTT
CASSFTGQGIPGELFF
>TRBJ1-2|NA|NA|TRBV15
TGTGCCACCAGCAGAGGCGCAGGGGAGAACTATGGCTACACCTTC
CATSRGAGENYGYTF
>TRBJ1-1|NA|once|TRBV19
TGTGCCAGTAGTATACTCCGGAACACTGAAGCTTTCTTT
CASSILRNTEAFF
>TRBJ1-3|NA|NA|TRBV28
TGTGCCAGCTGCGGTACTGTCTCTGGAAACACCATATATTTT
CASCGTVSGNTIYF
>TRBJ1-1|NA|NA|TRBV2
TGTGCCAGCAGTGGCGGTTCAGGGATGTACACTGAAGCTTTCTTT
CASSGGSGMYTEAFF
>TRBJ1-1|TRBD1|NA|TRBV6-5
TGTGCCAGCAGATCCGACAGGGTACCGGGGACTGAAGCTTTCTTT
CASRSDRVPGTEAFF
>TRBJ1-1|TRBD1|NA|TRBV11-3
TGTGCCAGCAGCCGCACCTCCGGGACAGGGAGGGGTAAGGACACTGAAGCTTTCTTT
CASSRTSGTGRGKDTEAFF
>TRBJ1-1|TRBD1|NA|TRBV18
TGTGCCAGCTCACCGGGACAGGGGCCTCAAGGGAAAGCTTTCTTT
CASSPGQGPQGKAFF
>TRBJ1-4|NA|NA|TRBV28
TGTGCCAGTAGGACCGCTCAACAGGGAAAACTGTTTTTT
CASRTAQQGKLFF
>TRBJ2-1|TRBD2|NA|TRBV12-5
TGTGCTAGTGGAACAGGTACTGGCGGGAGCTTCGATGAGCAGTTCTTC
CASGTGTGGSFDEQFF
>TRBJ2-1|NA|NA|TRBV18
TGTGCCAGCTCACCACCTAGCTACAATGAGCAGTTCTTC
CASSPPSYNEQFF
>TRBJ2-7|NA|NA|TRBV7-2
TGTGCCAGCAGCCGAGGGACAACCCTTTACGAGCAGTACTTC
CASSRGTTLYEQYF
>TRBJ2-3|TRBD2|NA|TRBV5-6
TGTGCCAGCAGCCCACTAGGACTAGCGGGAGGGGGCGGAGATACGCAGTATTTT
CASSPLGLAGGGGDTQYF
>TRBJ2-5|NA|NA|TRBV19
TGTGCCAGTAGTATAGGGGCCGGAAGGATTTCAGAGACCCAGTACTTC
CASSIGAGRISETQYF
>TRBJ2-7|NA|NA|TRBV5-5
TGTGCCAGCAGTGGAACGGAGGGGAGCCGGCGGGAGCAGTACTTC
CASSGTEGSRREQYF
>TRBJ2-2|TRBD2|NA|TRBV7-7
TGTGCCAGCAGCCCAAGGGAGGGGAACACCGGGGAGCTGTTTTTT
CASSPREGNTGELFF
>TRBJ1-1|NA|NA|TRBV6-1
TGTGCCAGCAGTCCCCTTAGCAGGGCGGACACTGAAGCTTTCTTT
CASSPLSRADTEAFF
>TRBJ2-1|NA|NA|TRBV5-1
TGCGCCAGCAGCCTGGGGCCTAGCCGGGCCTACAATGAGCAGTTCTTC
CASSLGPSRAYNEQFF